Given below is one T cell receptor beta chain in context. No antigen is known for it. Memory CD4+ cells were defined as CD4+CD45RO+CD25-. The CDR3 extends over 15 amino acids. The V gene's germline CDR1 is SGHTA and CDR2 FQGNSA. Trimming shortened V by 5 bases and J by 0 bases, and 11 bases separated the two germline ends. The study, taken as a whole, reports: Tumor Tregs overlapped most with tumor, then blood, naive CD4+ cells. The TCR gene usage of tumor memory CD4+ T cells clustered together with blood and lymph node memory CD4+ cells and with lymph node naive CD4+ cells.

Full-length variable regions came from constant-region reverse primers plus semi-nested Nested Universal Primer A PCR. MiXCR was run by TCRdb on the 5' RACE reads, yielding one entry per CDR3 protein. The sample lists some 64,000 distinct CDR3 sequences, 22% occurring once. Material: memory CD4+ T cells sorted from a lymph node. Subset indicated: memory CD4+ T cells, CD4+CD45RO+CD25-. V usage is TRBV7-2 and J usage is TRBJ2-1, with D unresolved. The TCR was taken from a female donor with breast cancer. The CDR3 loop is CASSLTGPSYNEQFF. In DNA form, the CDR3 reads TGTGCCAGCAGCCTAACCGGGCCCTCCTACAATGAGCAGTTCTTC.